The present TCR beta chain was sequenced within a study of shared clonotypes between healthy human individuals. TCRdb's table, derived via immunoSEQ multiplex PCR, lists solely in-frame clones and lacks some. Of about 2.1 million clones listed, 90% to 95% are singletons. About this clone itself: The junction shows a germline mismatch at one end, possibly a read error.

The CDR3 totals 17 residues. From germline, CDR1 is LNHDA and CDR2 SQIVND (reference sequence). Terminally differentiated effector memory CD45RA+ cells were excluded from the naive CD8 cells, which were CD45RO-negative and positively selected for CCR7. The sequenced sample consisted of naive CD8+ T cells from PBMCs. V and J are TRBV19 and TRBJ2-2, with a possible D match to TRBD2 (6 bases). The origin of this receptor is a man younger than 35 in good health. Some clones in this sample may be carry-over from other donors' samples. CDR3 nucleotide sequence: TGTGCCAGTAGTTTAGACCCCTCTAGCGAGTCCACCGGGGAGCTGTTTTTT. Translated, it gives CASSLDPSSESTGELFF. Full variable domain (missing parts from reference TRBV19 and TRBJ2-2): DGGITQSPKYLFRKEGQNVTLSCEQNLNHDAMYWYRQDPGQGLRLIYYSQIVNDFQKGDIAEGYSVSREKKESFPLTVTSAQKNPTAFYLCASSLDPSSESTGELFFGEGSRLTVL.